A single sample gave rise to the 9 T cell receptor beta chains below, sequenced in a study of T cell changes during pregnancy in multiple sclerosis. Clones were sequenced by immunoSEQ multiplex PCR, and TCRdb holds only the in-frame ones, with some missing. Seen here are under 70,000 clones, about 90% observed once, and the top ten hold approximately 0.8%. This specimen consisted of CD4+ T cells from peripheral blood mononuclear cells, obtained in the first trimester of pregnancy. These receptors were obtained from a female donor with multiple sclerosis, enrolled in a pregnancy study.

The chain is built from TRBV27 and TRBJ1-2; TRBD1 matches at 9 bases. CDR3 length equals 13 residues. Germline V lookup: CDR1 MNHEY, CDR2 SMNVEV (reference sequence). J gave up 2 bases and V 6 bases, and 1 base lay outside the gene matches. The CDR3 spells CASSDRGNYGYTF. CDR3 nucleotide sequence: TGTGCCAGCAGCGACAGGGGGAACTATGGCTACACCTTC.

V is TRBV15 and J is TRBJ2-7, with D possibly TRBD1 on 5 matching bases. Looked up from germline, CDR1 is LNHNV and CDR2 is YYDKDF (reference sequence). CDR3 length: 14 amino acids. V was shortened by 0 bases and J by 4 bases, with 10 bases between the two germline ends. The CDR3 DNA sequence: TGTGCCACCAGCAGAGAATCAGGGTGGTACGAGCAGTACTTC. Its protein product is CATSRESGWYEQYF.

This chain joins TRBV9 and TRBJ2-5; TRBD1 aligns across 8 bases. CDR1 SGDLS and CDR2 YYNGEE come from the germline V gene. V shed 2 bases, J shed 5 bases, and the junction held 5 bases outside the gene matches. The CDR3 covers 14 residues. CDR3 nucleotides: TGTGCCAGCAGCGTTCCAGGGGGCGCGGAGACCCAGTACTTC. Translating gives CASSVPGGAETQYF.

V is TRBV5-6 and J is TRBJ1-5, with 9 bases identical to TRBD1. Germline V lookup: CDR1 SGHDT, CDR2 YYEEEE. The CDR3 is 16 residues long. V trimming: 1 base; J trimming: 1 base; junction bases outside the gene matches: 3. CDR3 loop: CASSLSGTGSNQPQHF. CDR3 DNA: TGTGCCAGCAGCTTGTCAGGGACAGGGAGCAATCAGCCCCAGCATTTT. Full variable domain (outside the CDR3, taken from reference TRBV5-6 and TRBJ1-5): DAGVTQSPTHLIKTRGQQVTLRCSPKSGHDTVSWYQQALGQGPQFIFQYYEEEERQRGNFPDRFSGHQFPNYSSELNVNALLLGDSALYLCASSLSGTGSNQPQHFGDGTRLSIL.

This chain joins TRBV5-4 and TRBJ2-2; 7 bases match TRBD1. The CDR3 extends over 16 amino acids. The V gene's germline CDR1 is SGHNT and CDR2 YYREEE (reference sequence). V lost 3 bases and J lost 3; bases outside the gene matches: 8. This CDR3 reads CASSSARTGHTGELFF. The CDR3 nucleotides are TGTGCCAGCAGCTCCGCCCGGACAGGACACACCGGGGAGCTGTTTTTT.

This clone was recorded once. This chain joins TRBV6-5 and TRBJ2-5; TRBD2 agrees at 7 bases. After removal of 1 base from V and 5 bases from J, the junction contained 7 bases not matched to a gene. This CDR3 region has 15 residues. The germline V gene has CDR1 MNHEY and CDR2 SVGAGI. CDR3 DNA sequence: TGTGCCAGCAGTTACTTAGCGGGTAGACGTGAGACCCAGTACTTC. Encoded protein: CASSYLAGRRETQYF.

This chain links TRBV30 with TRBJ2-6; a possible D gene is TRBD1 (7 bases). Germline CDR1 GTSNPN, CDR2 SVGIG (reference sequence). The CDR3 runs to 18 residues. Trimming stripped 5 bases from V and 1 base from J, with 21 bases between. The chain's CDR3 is CAWDPWQGGHSGANVLTF. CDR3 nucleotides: TGTGCCTGGGACCCCTGGCAGGGGGGCCATTCTGGGGCCAACGTCCTGACTTTC.

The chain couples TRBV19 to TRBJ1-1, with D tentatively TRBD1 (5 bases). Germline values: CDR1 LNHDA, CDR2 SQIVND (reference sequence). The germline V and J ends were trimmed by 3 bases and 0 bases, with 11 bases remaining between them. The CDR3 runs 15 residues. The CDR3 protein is CASSIGGALNTEAFF. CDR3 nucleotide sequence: TGTGCCAGTAGTATTGGCGGGGCACTGAACACTGAAGCTTTCTTT.

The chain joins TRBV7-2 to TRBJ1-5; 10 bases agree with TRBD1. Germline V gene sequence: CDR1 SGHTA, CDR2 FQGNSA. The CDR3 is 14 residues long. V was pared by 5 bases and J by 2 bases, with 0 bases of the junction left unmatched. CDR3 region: CASSGTGGNQPQHF. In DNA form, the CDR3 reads TGTGCCAGCAGCGGGACAGGGGGCAATCAGCCCCAGCATTTT.